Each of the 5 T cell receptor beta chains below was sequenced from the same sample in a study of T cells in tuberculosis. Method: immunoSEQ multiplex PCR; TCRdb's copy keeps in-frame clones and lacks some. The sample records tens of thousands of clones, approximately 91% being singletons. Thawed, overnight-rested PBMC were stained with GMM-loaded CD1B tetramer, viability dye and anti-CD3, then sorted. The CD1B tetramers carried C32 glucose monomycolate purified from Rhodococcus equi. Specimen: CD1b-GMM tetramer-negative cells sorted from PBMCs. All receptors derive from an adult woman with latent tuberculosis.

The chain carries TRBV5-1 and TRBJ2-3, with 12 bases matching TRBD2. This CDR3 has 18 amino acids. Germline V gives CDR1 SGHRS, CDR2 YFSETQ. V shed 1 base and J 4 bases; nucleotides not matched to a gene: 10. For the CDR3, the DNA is TGCGCCAGCAGCTTGTCGGCTAGCGGGGGGGCCGGGGCAGATACGCAGTATTTT. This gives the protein CASSLSASGGAGADTQYF.

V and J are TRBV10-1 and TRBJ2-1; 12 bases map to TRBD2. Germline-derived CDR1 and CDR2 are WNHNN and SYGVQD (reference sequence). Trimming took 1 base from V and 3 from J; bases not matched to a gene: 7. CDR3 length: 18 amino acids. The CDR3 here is CASSEFTSGGHRYNEQFF. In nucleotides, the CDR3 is TGCGCCAGCAGTGAGTTTACTAGCGGGGGGCACCGCTACAATGAGCAGTTCTTC.

CDR3 bases: TGTGCCAGCAGCATCACGAAGACATATCTCTCCTACAATGAGCAGTTCTTC. Translated, it gives CASSITKTYLSYNEQFF. The chain has TRBV7-9 and TRBJ2-1; no reliable D call. Germline-derived CDR1 and CDR2 are SEHNR and FQNEAQ (reference sequence). Trimming shortened V by 5 bases and J by 0 bases, and 17 bases separated the two germline ends. The CDR3 is 17 residues long.

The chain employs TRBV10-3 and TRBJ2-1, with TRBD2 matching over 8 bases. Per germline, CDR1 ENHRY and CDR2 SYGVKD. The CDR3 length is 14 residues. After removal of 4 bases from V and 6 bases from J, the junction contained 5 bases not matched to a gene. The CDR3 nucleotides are TGTGCCATCAGTGGGACTAGCTCGGGCAATGAGCAGTTCTTC. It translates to CAISGTSSGNEQFF.

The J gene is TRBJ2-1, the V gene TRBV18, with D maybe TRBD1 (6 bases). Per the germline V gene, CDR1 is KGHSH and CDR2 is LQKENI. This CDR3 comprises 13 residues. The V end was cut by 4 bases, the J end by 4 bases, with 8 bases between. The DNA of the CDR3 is TGTGCCAGCTCACAGACAGGATACAATGAGCAGTTCTTC. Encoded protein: CASSQTGYNEQFF.